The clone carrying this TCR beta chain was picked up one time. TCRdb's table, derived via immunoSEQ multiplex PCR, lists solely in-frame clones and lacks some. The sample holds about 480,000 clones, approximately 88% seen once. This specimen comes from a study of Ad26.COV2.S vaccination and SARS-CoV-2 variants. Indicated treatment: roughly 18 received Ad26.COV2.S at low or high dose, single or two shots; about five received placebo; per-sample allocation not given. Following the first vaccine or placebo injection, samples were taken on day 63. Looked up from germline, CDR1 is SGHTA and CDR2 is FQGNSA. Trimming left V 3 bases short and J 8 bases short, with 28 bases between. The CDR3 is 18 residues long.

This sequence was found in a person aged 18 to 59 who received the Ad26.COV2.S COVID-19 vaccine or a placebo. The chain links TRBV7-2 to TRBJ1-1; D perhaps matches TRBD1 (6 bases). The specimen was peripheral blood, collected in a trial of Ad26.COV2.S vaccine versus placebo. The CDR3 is CASSFAGGQGRRGPEAFF. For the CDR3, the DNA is TGTGCCAGCAGCTTCGCCGGGGGGCAGGGGCGGAGGGGCCCCGAAGCTTTCTTT.